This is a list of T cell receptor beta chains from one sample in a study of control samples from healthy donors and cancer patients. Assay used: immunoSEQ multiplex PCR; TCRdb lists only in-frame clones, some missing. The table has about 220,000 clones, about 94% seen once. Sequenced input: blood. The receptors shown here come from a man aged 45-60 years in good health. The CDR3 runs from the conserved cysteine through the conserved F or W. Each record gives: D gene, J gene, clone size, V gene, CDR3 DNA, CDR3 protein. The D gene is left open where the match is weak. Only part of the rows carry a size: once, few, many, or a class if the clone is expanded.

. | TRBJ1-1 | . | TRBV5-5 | TGTGCCAGCAGCTTGGTGGCAGCTAACACTGAAGCTTTCTTT | CASSLVAANTEAFF
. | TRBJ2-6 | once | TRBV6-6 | TGTGCCAGCAGTTACTCCGCGGGGTTCGGGGCCAACGTCCTGACTTTC | CASSYSAGFGANVLTF
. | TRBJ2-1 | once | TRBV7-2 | TGTGCCAGCAGCTTATCCCAGGGATCCAATGAGCAGTTCTTC | CASSLSQGSNEQFF
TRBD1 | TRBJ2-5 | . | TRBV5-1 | TGCGCCAGCAGCCGATCCCCGGGACAGGGTCCCGAGACCCAGTACTTC | CASSRSPGQGPETQYF
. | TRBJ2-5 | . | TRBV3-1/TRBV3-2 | TGTGCCAGCAGCCAAGGGCGGGGGAAGGGGGCCGAGACCCAGTACTTC | CASSQGRGKGAETQYF
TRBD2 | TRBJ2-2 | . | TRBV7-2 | TGTGCCAGCAGCTTAGCGGGGGGGTCGAACACCGGGGAGCTGTTTTTT | CASSLAGGSNTGELFF
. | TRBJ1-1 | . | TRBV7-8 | TGTGCCAGCAGCTTAGTTCCACACTCTGGCACTGAAGCTTTCTTT | CASSLVPHSGTEAFF
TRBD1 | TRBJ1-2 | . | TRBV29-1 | TGCAGCGTCGTGACAGGGGTGGATGGCTACACCTTC | CSVVTGVDGYTF
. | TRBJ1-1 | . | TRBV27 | TGTGCCAGCAAAGACCGACCCATGAACACTGAAGCTTTCTTT | CASKDRPMNTEAFF
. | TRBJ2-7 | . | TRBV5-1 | TGCGCCAGCAGCTTGGTAAGCCCCTACGAGCAGTACTTC | CASSLVSPYEQYF
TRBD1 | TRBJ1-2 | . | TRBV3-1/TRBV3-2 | TGTGCCAGCAGCAGCTACGGACAGGGGGCCCTCTATGGCTACACCTTC | CASSSYGQGALYGYTF
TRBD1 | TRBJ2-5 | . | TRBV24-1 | TGTGCCACCAGTGATCCTGCCGGGACAGGGGAGACCCAGTACTTC | CATSDPAGTGETQYF
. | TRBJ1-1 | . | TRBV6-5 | TGTGCCAGCAGTTCAGAAACCAAAGCTTTCTTT | CASSSETKAFF
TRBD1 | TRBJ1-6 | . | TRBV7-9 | TGTGCCAGCACCGTGGACAGGGGAAATTCACCCCTCCACTTT | CASTVDRGNSPLHF
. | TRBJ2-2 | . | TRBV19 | TGTGCCAGTAAATTCTTAGAGAACACCGGGGAGCTGTTTTTT | CASKFLENTGELFF
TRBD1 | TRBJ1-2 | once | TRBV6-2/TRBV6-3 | TGTGCCAGCAGTTACCGACGGACAGGTCGGTTATTC | CASSYRRTGRLF
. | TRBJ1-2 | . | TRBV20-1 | TGCAGTAGTCCAGAGCGCTATGGCTACACCTTC | CSSPERYGYTF
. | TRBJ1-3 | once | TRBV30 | TGTGCCTGGATACGGCGGGGGAGTGGAAACACCATATATTTT | CAWIRRGSGNTIYF
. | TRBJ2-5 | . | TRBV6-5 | TGTGCCAGCATATTAACAGGAAAGGAGACCCAGTACTTC | CASILTGKETQYF
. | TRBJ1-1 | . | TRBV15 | TGTGCCACCAGCAGGGAACAGGGTGAAGCTTTCTTT | CATSREQGEAFF
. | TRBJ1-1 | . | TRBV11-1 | TGTGCCAGCAGCTCTTCGTTGGAGGTGAACACTGAAGCTTTCTTT | CASSSSLEVNTEAFF
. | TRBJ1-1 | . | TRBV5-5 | TGTGCCAGCAGCTTGGCCCCCCATACTGAAGCTTTCTTT | CASSLAPHTEAFF
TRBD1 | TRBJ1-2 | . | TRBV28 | TGTGCCAGCAGTTTAAATAGGGGGCGCGTGGGCGGCTACACCTTC | CASSLNRGRVGGYTF
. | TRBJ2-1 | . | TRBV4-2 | TGTGCCAGCAGCCAAGGGACTCGGGACGAGCAGTTCTTC | CASSQGTRDEQFF
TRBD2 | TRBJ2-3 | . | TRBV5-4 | TGTGCCAGCAGGATGGCGCTAGCGGGGGGTGATACGCAGTATTTT | CASRMALAGGDTQYF
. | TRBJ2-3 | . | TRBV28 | TGTGCCAGCAGTCCCAACACAGATACGCAGTATTTT | CASSPNTDTQYF
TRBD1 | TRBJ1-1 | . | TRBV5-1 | TGCGCCAGCAGCAAGGGACAGGACACTGAAGCTTTCTTT | CASSKGQDTEAFF
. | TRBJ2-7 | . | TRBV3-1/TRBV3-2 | TGTGCCAGCAGCCAAGCGGGGAGCTCCTACGAGCAGTACTTC | CASSQAGSSYEQYF
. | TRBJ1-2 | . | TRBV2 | TGTGCCAGCACTTCGAGGGGGACCAACTATGGCTACACCTTC | CASTSRGTNYGYTF
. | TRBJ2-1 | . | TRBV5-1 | TGCGCCAGCAGTCTAAGGGACAATGAGCAGTTCTTC | CASSLRDNEQFF
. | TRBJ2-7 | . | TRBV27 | TGTGCCAGCAGTTTAACGGCTACCTACGAGCAGTACTTC | CASSLTATYEQYF
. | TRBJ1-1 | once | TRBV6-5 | TGTGCCAGCAGTTTTTCGGACAGGAACACTGAAGCTTTCTTT | CASSFSDRNTEAFF
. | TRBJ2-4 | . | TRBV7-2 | TGTGCCAGCAGCTTACTCTCATTAAACATTCAGTACTTC | CASSLLSLNIQYF
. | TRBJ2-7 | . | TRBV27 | TGTGCCAGCAGTTTAGACAGCACCTACGAGCAGTACTTC | CASSLDSTYEQYF
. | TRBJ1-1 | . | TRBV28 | TGTGCCAGCAGTTTATTACCGGGGGGCACTGAAGCTTTCTTT | CASSLLPGGTEAFF
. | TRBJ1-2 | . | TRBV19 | TGTGCCAGTAGCGACACCGTTGGGGGCTATGGCTACACCTTC | CASSDTVGGYGYTF
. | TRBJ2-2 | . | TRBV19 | TGTGCCAGTACCCCCGGGTGGCTTGACACCGGGGAGCTGTTTTTT | CASTPGWLDTGELFF
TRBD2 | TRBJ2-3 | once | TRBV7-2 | TGTGCCAGCAGCGACGGGGGGGCCGGTAAAGATACGCAGTATTTT | CASSDGGAGKDTQYF
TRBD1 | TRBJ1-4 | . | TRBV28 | TGTGCCAGCAGTTTGGGACAGCGCCTAAATAATGAAAAACTGTTTTTT | CASSLGQRLNNEKLFF
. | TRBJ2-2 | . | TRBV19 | TGTGCCAGTAGTATACAGGGCACCGGGGAGCTGTTTTTT | CASSIQGTGELFF
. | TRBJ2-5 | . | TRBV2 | TGTGCCAGCAGAGACCTAGGGGCACCCACCCAAGAGACCCAGTACTTC | CASRDLGAPTQETQYF